Listed here are 21 T cell receptor beta chains from one sample, sequenced in a study of molecular identifiers for immune sequencing clone quantification. TCRdb independently ran MiXCR on the PCR reads; one entry per CDR3 protein. Found here are more than 450,000 distinct CDR3 sequences, roughly 24% of them singletons; the top ten hold around 0.79%. The sequenced sample consisted of naive CD8+ T cells from blood, with Jurkat cell RNA spiked in. The subset: FACS-sorted CD8+CD4-CCR7+CD45RA+ naive T cells. All receptors come from a human donor in good health. Some libraries in this study had Jurkat cell RNA spiked in.

This clonotype was observed a handful of times. In nucleotides, the CDR3 is TGTGCCAGCAGCGACCGTGGGGCTGAAGCTTTCTTT. This sequence encodes CASSDRGAEAFF. This chain uses TRBV3-1 with TRBJ1-1; D uncertain. Trimming took 5 bases from V and 6 from J, leaving 10 bases between them. This CDR3 comprises 12 residues. CDR1 LGHDT and CDR2 YNNKEL come from the germline V gene (reference sequence).

V and J are TRBV11-2 and TRBJ2-7, with D unresolved. Germline V CDR1 and CDR2: SGHAT, FQNNGV. V was pared by 5 bases and J by 0 bases, with 17 bases between. The CDR3 has 16 amino acids. CDR3 sequence reads: CASSPPEFGPSYEQYF. The DNA for the CDR3 is TGTGCCAGCAGCCCTCCGGAGTTCGGGCCCTCCTACGAGCAGTACTTC.

The V gene is TRBV19, the J gene TRBJ2-7; no clear D. The CDR3 totals 13 residues. The germline CDR1 and CDR2 sequences are LNHDA and SQIVND (reference sequence). The V end was cut by 6 bases, the J end by 2 bases, with 11 bases between. The CDR3 nucleotides are TGTGCCAGTAGAGAGGACGGAACCTACGAGCAGTACTTC. Its protein product is CASREDGTYEQYF.

CDR3 sequence (DNA): TGCGCCAGCAGCTTGTGGGCAATTGATGTAGCGGACACCGGGGAGCTGTTTTTT. It translates to CASSLWAIDVADTGELFF. The chain links TRBV5-1 to TRBJ2-2; D is perhaps TRBD2 (6 bases). Trimming cost V 1 base and J 3 bases, with 19 bases left between them. Germline CDR1 SGHRS, CDR2 YFSETQ. The CDR3 totals 18 residues.

In the case of this clonotype: A single base separates this from a much larger clone, so it may be a read error. The chain employs TRBV4-2 and TRBJ2-3; D remains unclear. The CDR3 consists of 16 residues. V lost 0 bases, J lost 2 bases, and 12 bases lay in between. Germline loops: CDR1 LGHNA, CDR2 YNFKEQ. In nucleotides, the CDR3 is TGTGCCAGCAGCCAAGAGCGGAACGGCTACACAGATACGCAGTATTTT. This translates into CASSQERNGYTDTQYF.

V usage is TRBV3-1 and J usage is TRBJ2-7; no clear D. This CDR3 contains 8 residues. Germline lookup yields CDR1 LGHDT and CDR2 YNNKEL (reference sequence). The CDR3 protein is CSPNEQYF. CDR3 coding DNA: TGTTCACCCAACGAGCAGTACTTC.

Notes on this clonotype: At one of its ends the junction is not consistent with the germline gene, which may arise from a read error. The chain joins TRBV12-5 to TRBJ1-1; unclear D gene. The germline CDR1 and CDR2 sequences are LGHNT and FRNRAP. This CDR3 contains 13 residues. For the CDR3, the DNA is TGTACTAGTGGTTACCATAATCCCACTGAAGCTTTCTTT. Translation: CTSGYHNPTEAFF.

This CDR3 is CASSIVGGVHEQYF. The CDR3 DNA reads as TGTGCCAGTAGTATAGTCGGGGGAGTCCACGAGCAGTACTTC. This rearrangement joins TRBV19 to TRBJ2-7; perhaps TRBD2 as D (6 bases). This CDR3 is 14 amino acids long. With 1 base removed from V and 5 bases from J, the gap between germline ends came to 12 bases. Germline V lookup: CDR1 LNHDA, CDR2 SQIVND (reference sequence).

As to this clonotype: A much bigger clone sits one base away, suggesting this may be a read error. The chain carries TRBV6-4 and TRBJ2-3; 10 bases line up with TRBD2. Germline V gene lookup returns CDR1 MRHNA and CDR2 SNTAGT. The CDR3 consists of 14 residues. CDR3 in amino acids: CASRVFLAGDTQCF. CDR3 DNA sequence: TGTGCCAGTCGTGTCTTCCTAGCGGGAGATACGCAGTGTTTT.

This clonotype showed up many times. The chain employs TRBV30 and TRBJ2-5, with D unresolved. Germline V gene data show CDR1 as GTSNPN and CDR2 as SVGIG (reference sequence). The V end was cut by 0 bases, the J end by 7 bases, with 12 bases between. This CDR3 region has 13 residues. In nucleotides, the CDR3 is TGTGCCTGGAGTGTAGGCGGTTCGGGGACCCAGTACTTC. Amino acid sequence: CAWSVGGSGTQYF.

There are many counts of this clonotype. The chain has TRBV6-6 and TRBJ2-5; TRBD2 matches 9 bases. The V gene end was trimmed by 2 bases and the J gene end by 4 bases; junction bases not matched to a gene: 5. CDR1 is MNHNY and CDR2 is SVGAGI in the germline V gene (reference sequence). CDR3 length: 15 residues. The CDR3 DNA reads TGTGCCAGCAGTTACGCGGGAGGGCCTGTAGAGACCCAGTACTTC. This encodes CASSYAGGPVETQYF.

This chain uses TRBV9 with TRBJ2-3, with TRBD1 matching 9 bases. CDR3 length equals 16 residues. Germline CDR1 is SGDLS and CDR2 is YYNGEE. Trimming cost V 4 bases and J 5 bases; bases outside gene matches: 11. CDR3 amino acids: CASSPPGQGIVDTQYF. The CDR3 nucleotides read TGTGCCAGCAGCCCACCGGGACAGGGAATTGTAGATACGCAGTATTTT.

Of note for this clonotype: At one end, the junction sequence differs from germline, possibly due to a read error. This rearrangement joins TRBV5-1 to TRBJ2-7; D call uncertain. The CDR3 is 13 residues long. CDR1 and CDR2 (germline): SGHRS, YFSETQ. In nucleotides, the CDR3 is TGCGCCAGCAGCTTGACATGGGGATACGAGCGGTACTTC. Amino acids: CASSLTWGYERYF. The full variable domain, rest sourced from reference TRBV5-1 and TRBJ2-7, is KAGVTQTPRYLIKTRGQQVTLSCSPISGHRSVSWYQQTPGQGLQFLFEYFSETQRNKGNFPGRFSGRQFSNSRSEMNVSTLELGDSALYLCASSLTWGYERYFGPGTRLTVT.

With respect to this clonotype: This may be a read error, as it is one base from a much larger clone. The chain couples TRBV7-9 to TRBJ2-7; D call uncertain. The CDR3 contains 13 residues. Germline loops: CDR1 SEHNR, CDR2 FQNEAQ (reference sequence). CDR3 sequence: CVSSLGAADEQYF. CDR3 bases: TGTGTCAGCAGCCTCGGCGCTGCGGACGAGCAGTACTTC.

On this clonotype itself: This may stem from a read error, because a much larger clone lies one nucleotide away. This chain connects TRBV14 to TRBJ1-1, with a weak D call TRBD1 (5 bases). CDR1 and CDR2 (germline): SGHDN, FVKESK. The CDR3 consists of 15 residues. The V gene lost 5 bases and the J gene lost 3 bases, with 16 bases spanning the gap. The CDR3 nucleotides read TGTGCCAGCAGCTCCAGGGTTATCGTGTACACTGAAGCTTTCTTT. Translation gives CASSSRVIVYTEAFF.

The table lists this clonotype with many counts. The chain couples TRBV9 to TRBJ2-7; 7 bases are a match to TRBD2. The CDR3 consists of 15 residues. Germline loops: CDR1 SGDLS, CDR2 YYNGEE. The junction had 4 bases not matched to a gene; V was cut back by 1 base and J by 0 bases. The CDR3 DNA sequence: TGTGCCAGCAGCGTATCCGGGGGGAGCTCCTACGAGCAGTACTTC. Its translation: CASSVSGGSSYEQYF.

About this clonotype: It may be a read error: a sequence one base away is much more abundant. This chain links TRBV6-6 with TRBJ2-3; maybe TRBD2 (6 bases). This CDR3 contains 12 residues. The V end was cut by 8 bases, the J end by 3 bases, with 9 bases between. Per germline, CDR1 MNHNY and CDR2 SVGAGI (reference sequence). The CDR3 loop reads CASVEGTDTQYF. The CDR3 region has the DNA TGTGCCAGCGTGGAGGGGACAGATACGCAGTATTTT.

The sample holds many counts of this clonotype. The chain recombines TRBV6-5 with TRBJ2-4; 8 positions match TRBD1. The CDR3 is 16 residues long. Germline trimming cut 5 bases from V and 0 bases from J; bases unmatched to any gene: 6. Per germline, CDR1 MNHEY and CDR2 SVGAGI. CDR3: CASSTWTGLAKNIQYF. The CDR3 nucleotides are TGTGCCAGCAGTACATGGACAGGGCTAGCCAAAAACATTCAGTACTTC.

This clonotype was observed at least ten times. The chain uses TRBV4-1 and TRBJ1-1, with a tentative D call TRBD1 (5 bases). Between the trimmed V and J ends, which lost 0 bases and 2 bases, there was a span of 13 bases. Germline lookup yields CDR1 MGHRA and CDR2 YSYEKL. This CDR3 has 16 residues. The CDR3 region is CASSQDSPQGNTEAFF. As DNA, the CDR3 is TGCGCCAGCAGCCAAGACTCTCCTCAGGGAAACACTGAAGCTTTCTTT.

In this sample, this clonotype turned up a few times. The chain links TRBV14 to TRBJ2-7; tentative D call: TRBD2 (6 bases). V was clipped by 1 base and J by 2 bases, with 12 bases between them. The germline CDR1 and CDR2 sequences are SGHDN and FVKESK. The CDR3 sequence is 15 residues long. The CDR3 nucleotides are TGTGCCAGCAGCCAAGGGAGGGGACCGGCCTACGAGCAGTACTTC. It specifies CASSQGRGPAYEQYF.

This clonotype came up many times. This chain joins TRBV27 and TRBJ1-5; no firm D call. Germline loops: CDR1 MNHEY, CDR2 SMNVEV (reference sequence). There are 13 residues in the CDR3. V lost 3 bases, J lost 3 bases, and 6 bases lay in between. CDR3 in amino acids: CASSFGDNQPQHF. For the CDR3, the DNA is TGTGCCAGCAGTTTTGGGGACAATCAGCCCCAGCATTTT.